This record covers a single T cell receptor beta chain. The sample belongs to a study of blood T cell repertoires in COVID-19. The overall study: Both acute and convalescent COVID-19 samples were obtained from the United States, Italy and Spain. PBMCs, B-cell-depleted T cells, or T cells provided the cDNA or gDNA that made up the material.

Germline loops: CDR1 LGHDT, CDR2 YNNKEL (reference sequence). The V gene end was trimmed by 4 bases and the J gene end by 5 bases; junction bases not matched to a gene: 5. The CDR3 consists of 15 residues. Source study methods: Nucleated cell counts were estimated from reference gene primer amplification. Profiled with immunoSEQ multiplex PCR; TCRdb holds only in-frame clones, not every one. D and trimming were read from the DNA, whereas the V and J calls and clone size are those reported in that table. The sample has roughly 74,000 clones; around nine tenths are singletons. V and J are TRBV3-1 (or the pseudogene TRBV3-2) and TRBJ1-4, with TRBD1 matching over 9 bases. The TCR sequence derives from a man aged 65 to 79 with active or convalescent COVID-19. Material for sequencing was peripheral blood. The CDR3 bases are TGTGCCAGCAGCCCAACCACAGGGGGCAATGAAAAACTGTTTTTT. It codes for CASSPTTGGNEKLFF.